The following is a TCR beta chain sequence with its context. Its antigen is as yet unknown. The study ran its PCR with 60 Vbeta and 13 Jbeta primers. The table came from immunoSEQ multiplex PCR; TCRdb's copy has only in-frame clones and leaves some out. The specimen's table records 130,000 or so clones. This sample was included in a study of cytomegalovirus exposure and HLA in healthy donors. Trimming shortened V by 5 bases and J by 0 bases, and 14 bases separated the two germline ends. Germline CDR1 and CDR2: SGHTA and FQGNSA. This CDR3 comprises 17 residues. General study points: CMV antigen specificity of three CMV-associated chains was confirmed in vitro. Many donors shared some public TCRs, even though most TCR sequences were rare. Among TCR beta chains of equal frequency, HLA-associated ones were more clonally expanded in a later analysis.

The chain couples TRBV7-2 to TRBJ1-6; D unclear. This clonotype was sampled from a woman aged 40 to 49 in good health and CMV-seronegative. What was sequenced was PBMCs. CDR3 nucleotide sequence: TGTGCCAGCAGCCTTGTGCTCTTGAGCTCCTATAATTCACCCCTCCACTTT. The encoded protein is CASSLVLLSSYNSPLHF.